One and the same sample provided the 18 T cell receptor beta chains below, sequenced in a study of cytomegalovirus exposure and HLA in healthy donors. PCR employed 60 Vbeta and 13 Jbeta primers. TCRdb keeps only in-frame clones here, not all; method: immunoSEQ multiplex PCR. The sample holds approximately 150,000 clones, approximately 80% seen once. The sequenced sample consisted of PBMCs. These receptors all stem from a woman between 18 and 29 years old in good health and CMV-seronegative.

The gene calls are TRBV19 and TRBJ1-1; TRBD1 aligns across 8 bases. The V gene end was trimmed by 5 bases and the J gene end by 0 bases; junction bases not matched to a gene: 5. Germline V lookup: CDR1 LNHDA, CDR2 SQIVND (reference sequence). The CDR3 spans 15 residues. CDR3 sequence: CASSQTGGLNTEAFF. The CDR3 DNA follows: TGTGCCAGTAGTCAAACAGGGGGTCTGAACACTGAAGCTTTCTTT.

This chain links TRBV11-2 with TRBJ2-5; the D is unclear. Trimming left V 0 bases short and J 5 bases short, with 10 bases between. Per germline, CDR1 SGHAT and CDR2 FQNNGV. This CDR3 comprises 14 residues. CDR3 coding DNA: TGTGCCAGCAGCTTAGAAAACACCGCTGAGACCCAGTACTTC. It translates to CASSLENTAETQYF.

In nucleotides, the CDR3 is TGTGCCAGCAGTCGGGGACAGGGGGGAGAAAAACTGTTTTTT. It yields the protein CASSRGQGGEKLFF. This chain connects TRBV27 to TRBJ1-4; 11 bases agree with TRBD1. Germline V gene data show CDR1 as MNHEY and CDR2 as SMNVEV (reference sequence). This CDR3 has 14 amino acids. The ends lost 5 bases at V and 8 bases at J; junction bases unmatched: 4.

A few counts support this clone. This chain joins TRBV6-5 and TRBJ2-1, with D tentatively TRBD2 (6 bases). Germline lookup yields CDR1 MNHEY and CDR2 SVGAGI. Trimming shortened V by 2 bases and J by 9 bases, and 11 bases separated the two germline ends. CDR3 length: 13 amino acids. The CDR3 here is CASSYGLASEQFF. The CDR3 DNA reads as TGTGCCAGCAGTTACGGCCTAGCGAGTGAGCAGTTCTTC.

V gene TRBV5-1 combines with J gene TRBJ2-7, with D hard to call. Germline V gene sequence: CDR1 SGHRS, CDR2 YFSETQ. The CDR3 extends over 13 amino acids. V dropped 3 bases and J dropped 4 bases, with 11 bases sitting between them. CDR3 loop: CASSSDPRYEQYF. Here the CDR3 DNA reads TGCGCCAGCAGCTCCGACCCGAGGTACGAGCAGTACTTC.

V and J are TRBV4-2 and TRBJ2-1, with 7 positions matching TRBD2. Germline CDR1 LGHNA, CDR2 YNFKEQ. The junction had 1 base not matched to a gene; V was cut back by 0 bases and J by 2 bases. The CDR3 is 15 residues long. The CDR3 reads CASSQDAGAYNEQFF. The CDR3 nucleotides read TGTGCCAGCAGCCAAGACGCGGGAGCCTACAATGAGCAGTTCTTC.

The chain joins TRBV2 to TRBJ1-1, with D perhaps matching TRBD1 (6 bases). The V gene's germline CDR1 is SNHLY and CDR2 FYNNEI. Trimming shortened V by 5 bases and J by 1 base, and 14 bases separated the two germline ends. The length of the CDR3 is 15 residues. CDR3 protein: CASSRGGISNTEAFF. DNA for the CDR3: TGTGCCAGCAGTAGGGGGGGGATTTCGAACACTGAAGCTTTCTTT. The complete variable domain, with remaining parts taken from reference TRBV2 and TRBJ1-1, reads EPEVTQTPSHQVTQMGQEVILRCVPISNHLYFYWYRQILGQKVEFLVSFYNNEISEKSEIFDDQFSVERPDGSNFTLKIRSTKLEDSAMYFCASSRGGISNTEAFFGQGTRLTVV.

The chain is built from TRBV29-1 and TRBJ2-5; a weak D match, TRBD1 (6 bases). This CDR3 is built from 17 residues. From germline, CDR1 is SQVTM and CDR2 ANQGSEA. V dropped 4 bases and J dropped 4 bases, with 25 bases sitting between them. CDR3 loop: CSVVRYPMGAPGETQYF. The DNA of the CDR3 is TGCAGCGTTGTAAGGTACCCTATGGGGGCGCCGGGAGAGACCCAGTACTTC.

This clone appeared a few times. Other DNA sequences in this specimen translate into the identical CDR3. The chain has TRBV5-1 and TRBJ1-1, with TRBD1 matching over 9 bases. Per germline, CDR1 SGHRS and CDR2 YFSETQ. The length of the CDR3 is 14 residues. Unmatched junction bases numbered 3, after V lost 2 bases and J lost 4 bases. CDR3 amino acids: CASSFTGGSTEAFF. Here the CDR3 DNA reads TGCGCCAGCAGCTTTACAGGGGGCTCCACTGAAGCTTTCTTT.

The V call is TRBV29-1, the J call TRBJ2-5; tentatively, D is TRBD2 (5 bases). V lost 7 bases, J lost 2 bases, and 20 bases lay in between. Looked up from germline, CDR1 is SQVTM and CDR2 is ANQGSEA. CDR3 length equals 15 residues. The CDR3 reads CSAKLVTYRQETQYF. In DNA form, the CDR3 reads TGCAGCGCTAAACTAGTCACGTACCGTCAAGAGACCCAGTACTTC.

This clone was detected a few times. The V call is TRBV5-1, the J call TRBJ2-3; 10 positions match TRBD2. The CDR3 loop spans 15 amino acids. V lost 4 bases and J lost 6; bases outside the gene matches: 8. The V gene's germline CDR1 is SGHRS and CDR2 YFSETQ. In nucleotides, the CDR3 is TGCGCCAGCAGCCCGTGGCAGCGGGAGGGCGATACGCAGTATTTT. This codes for CASSPWQREGDTQYF.

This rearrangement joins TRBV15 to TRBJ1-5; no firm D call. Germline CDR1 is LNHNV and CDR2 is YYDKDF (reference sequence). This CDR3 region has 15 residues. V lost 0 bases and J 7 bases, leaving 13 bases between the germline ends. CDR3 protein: CATSREWITTQPQHF. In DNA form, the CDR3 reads TGTGCCACCAGCAGAGAATGGATAACTACCCAGCCCCAGCATTTT.

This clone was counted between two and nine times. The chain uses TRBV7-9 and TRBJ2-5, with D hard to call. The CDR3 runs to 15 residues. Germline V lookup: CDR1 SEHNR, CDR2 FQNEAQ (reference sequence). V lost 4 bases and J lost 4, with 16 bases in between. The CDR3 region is CASSSLHLDRETQYF. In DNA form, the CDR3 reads TGTGCCAGCAGCTCACTTCACTTAGATAGAGAGACCCAGTACTTC.

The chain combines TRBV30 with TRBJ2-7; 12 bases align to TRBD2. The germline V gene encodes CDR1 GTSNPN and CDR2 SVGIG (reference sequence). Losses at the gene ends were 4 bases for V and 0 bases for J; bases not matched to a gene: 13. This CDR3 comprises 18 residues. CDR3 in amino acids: CAWNRPGLAGSLSYEQYF. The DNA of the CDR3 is TGTGCCTGGAATCGACCGGGACTAGCGGGCTCCCTCTCCTACGAGCAGTACTTC.

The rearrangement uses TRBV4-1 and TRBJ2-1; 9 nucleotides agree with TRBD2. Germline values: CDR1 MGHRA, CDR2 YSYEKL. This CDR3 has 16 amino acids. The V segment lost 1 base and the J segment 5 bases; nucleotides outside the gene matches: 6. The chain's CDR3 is CASSQGLAEGNNEQFF. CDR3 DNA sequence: TGCGCCAGCAGCCAAGGACTAGCGGAGGGGAACAATGAGCAGTTCTTC.

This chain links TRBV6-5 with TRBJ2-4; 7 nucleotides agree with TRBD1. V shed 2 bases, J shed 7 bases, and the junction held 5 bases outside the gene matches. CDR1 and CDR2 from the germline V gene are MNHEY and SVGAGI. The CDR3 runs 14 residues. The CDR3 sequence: CASSYKGGLNIQYF. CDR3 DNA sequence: TGTGCCAGCAGTTACAAAGGGGGCTTGAACATTCAGTACTTC.

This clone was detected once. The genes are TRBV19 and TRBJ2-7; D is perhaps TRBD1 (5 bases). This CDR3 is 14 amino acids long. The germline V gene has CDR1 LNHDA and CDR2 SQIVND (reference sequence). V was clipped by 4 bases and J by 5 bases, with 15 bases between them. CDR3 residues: CASSTSPRQHEQYF. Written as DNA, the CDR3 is TGTGCCAGTAGTACATCCCCTAGACAGCACGAGCAGTACTTC.

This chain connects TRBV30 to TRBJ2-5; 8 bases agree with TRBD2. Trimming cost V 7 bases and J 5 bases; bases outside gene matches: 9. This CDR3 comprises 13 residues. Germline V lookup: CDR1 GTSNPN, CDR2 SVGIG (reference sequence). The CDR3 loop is CAFRSGSGETQYF. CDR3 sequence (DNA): TGTGCCTTTCGGAGCGGGAGTGGGGAGACCCAGTACTTC.